A selection of T cell receptor beta chains follows, all from one sample in a study of response to subunit inactivated influenza vaccine. TCRdb reprocessed the RT-PCR reads via MiXCR and lists one record per CDR3 protein. The data show more than 700,000 distinct CDR3 sequences, 21% seen once. This sample comprised PBMCs from blood, obtained more than 4 days after vaccination. These receptor sequences come from a man in his fifties or sixties who received an inactivated influenza vaccine. CDR3s include the opening cysteine and the closing phenylalanine or tryptophan. The D gene is left open where the match is weak. Some rows mark clone size as missing; the rest say once, few, many or name a class of expanded clone.

d_call | clone_size | j_call | v_call | cdr3_aa | cdr3_nt
TRBD1 | few | TRBJ1-2 | TRBV9 | CASSLRTGGDYGYTF | TGTGCCAGCAGCCTACGGACAGGGGGCGACTATGGCTACACCTTC
TRBD2 | few | TRBJ2-5 | TRBV7-3 | CASSLSASGETQYF | TGTGCCAGCAGCTTGTCGGCTAGCGGAGAGACCCAGTACTTC
TRBD2 | - | TRBJ2-7 | TRBV6-1 | CASTRLAGVYEQYF | TGTGCCAGCACCAGACTAGCGGGAGTCTACGAGCAGTACTTC
TRBD1 | many | TRBJ2-1 | TRBV20-1 | CSAREGTGVGYNEQFF | TGCAGTGCTAGAGAAGGGACAGGGGTGGGGTACAATGAGCAGTTCTTC
- | - | TRBJ2-3 | TRBV6-2/TRBV6-3 | CASSYLRERATDTQYF | TGTGCCAGCAGTTACCTTCGAGAGCGAGCTACAGATACGCAGTATTTT
- | - | TRBJ2-4 | TRBV28 | CASSPRHNIQYF | TGTGCCAGCAGTCCCCGACACAACATTCAGTACTTC
- | - | TRBJ2-5 | TRBV6-2/TRBV6-3 | CATQQSGGGETQYF | TGTGCCACCCAGCAGTCCGGAGGAGGGGAGACCCAGTACTTC
- | few | TRBJ2-1 | TRBV12-3/TRBV12-4 | CASRFGTISYNEQFF | TGTGCCAGCAGATTCGGGACCATCTCCTACAATGAGCAGTTCTTC
TRBD1 | - | TRBJ1-1 | TRBV10-3 | CAISVDRAATEAFF | TGTGCCATCAGTGTGGACAGGGCGGCCACTGAAGCTTTCTTT
- | few | TRBJ1-1 | TRBV6-1 | CASSTNRVTEAFF | TGTGCCAGCAGTACGAACAGGGTTACTGAAGCTTTCTTT
- | - | TRBJ2-7 | TRBV10-3 | CAISDVERISSYEQYF | TGTGCCATCAGTGATGTAGAACGGATAAGCTCCTACGAGCAGTACTTC
- | - | TRBJ2-1 | TRBV20-1 | CSARDFSGLYNEQFF | TGCAGTGCTAGAGATTTTAGCGGCTTATACAATGAGCAGTTCTTC
- | few | TRBJ2-7 | TRBV5-1 | CASSLYPSREQYF | TGCGCCAGCAGCTTGTACCCCTCTCGCGAGCAGTACTTC
TRBD2 | few | TRBJ2-2 | TRBV29-1 | CSVGPGGRAGELFF | TGCAGCGTCGGCCCCGGCGGGAGGGCCGGGGAGCTGTTTTTT
- | few | TRBJ1-1 | TRBV6-1 | CASRPTAGTPNTEAFF | TGTGCCAGCAGACCCACGGCGGGAACCCCGAACACTGAAGCTTTCTTT
- | - | TRBJ2-2 | TRBV5-6 | CASSLGTGGANTGELFF | TGTGCCAGCAGCTTGGGGACCGGTGGGGCAAACACCGGGGAGCTGTTTTTT
TRBD1 | few | TRBJ1-2 | TRBV6-2/TRBV6-3 | CASSYSWDSQGSQSYTF | TGTGCCAGCAGTTACTCCTGGGACAGCCAAGGCTCGCAAAGCTACACCTTC
TRBD1 | once | TRBJ1-6 | TRBV2 | CASGRDSYNSPLHF | TGTGCCAGCGGTCGGGACAGCTATAATTCACCCCTCCACTTT
- | - | TRBJ2-5 | TRBV6-1 | CASATTGLYQETQYF | TGTGCCAGCGCGACAACAGGGTTGTACCAAGAGACCCAGTACTTC
- | few | TRBJ2-2 | TRBV12-3/TRBV12-4 | CASTTGTSGRELFF | TGTGCCAGCACAACCGGGACCTCAGGGAGGGAGCTGTTTTTT
TRBD2 | - | TRBJ2-2 | TRBV7-3 | CASSITGLAGELFF | TGTGCCAGCAGCATCACCGGACTAGCCGGGGAGCTGTTTTTT
- | few | TRBJ2-1 | TRBV10-3 | CAISEEYLANEQFF | TGTGCCATCAGTGAGGAATACTTGGCAAATGAGCAGTTCTTC
- | - | TRBJ1-1 | TRBV6-4 | CASRINQANTEAFF | TGTGCCAGCAGAATCAACCAAGCGAACACTGAAGCTTTCTTT
- | - | TRBJ2-1 | TRBV6-2/TRBV6-3 | CASSPRWASEQFF | TGTGCCAGCAGCCCTCGTTGGGCGAGTGAGCAGTTCTTC
- | many | TRBJ2-1 | TRBV12-3/TRBV12-4 | CASSFRAGNEQFF | TGTGCCAGCAGTTTTCGGGCGGGAAATGAGCAGTTCTTC
- | - | TRBJ2-5 | TRBV9 | CASSVGEAGAQETQYF | TGTGCCAGCAGCGTAGGCGAGGCAGGGGCCCAAGAGACCCAGTACTTC
- | - | TRBJ2-7 | TRBV12-3/TRBV12-4 | CASSLARTASLDEQYF | TGTGCCAGCAGTTTAGCGCGGACAGCATCACTGGACGAGCAGTACTTC
- | many | TRBJ1-2 | TRBV5-1 | CASSGGVRPDGYTF | TGCGCCAGCAGCGGAGGGGTCCGTCCCGATGGCTACACCTTC
- | - | TRBJ2-5 | TRBV30 | CAWSVRSGGQVNF | TGTGCCTGGAGTGTACGCTCGGGGGGACAGGTGAACTTC
TRBD1 | - | TRBJ1-1 | TRBV6-1 | CASSPDRGLNTEAFF | TGTGCCAGCAGTCCGGACAGGGGACTAAACACTGAAGCTTTCTTT
TRBD1 | - | TRBJ2-7 | TRBV7-9 | CASSLPDRDPIYEQYF | TGTGCCAGCAGCTTACCGGACAGGGATCCCATCTACGAGCAGTACTTC
- | few | TRBJ2-2 | TRBV6-5 | CASSSTDTTDTGELFF | TGTGCCAGCAGCTCTACTGATACTACCGACACCGGGGAGCTGTTTTTT
- | few | TRBJ1-5 | TRBV5-5 | CASSTGPFSNQPQHF | TGTGCCAGCAGCACGGGACCGTTTAGCAATCAGCCCCAGCATTTT
- | few | TRBJ2-3 | TRBV6-6 | CASILVSGDTQYF | -
- | - | TRBJ1-6 | TRBV20-1 | CSALTAGYNSPLHF | TGCAGTGCCCTGACAGCAGGCTATAATTCACCCCTCCACTTT
- | - | TRBJ2-2 | TRBV5-5 | CASSLYANTGELFF | TGTGCCAGCAGCTTGTATGCGAACACCGGGGAGCTGTTTTTT
- | few | TRBJ1-5 | TRBV7-9 | CASSLATVSTSNQPQHF | TGTGCCAGCAGCTTAGCTACCGTCTCTACAAGCAATCAGCCCCAGCATTTT
- | - | TRBJ2-7 | TRBV29-1 | CSVEEGGSEQYF | TGCAGCGTTGAAGAGGGGGGAAGCGAGCAGTACTTC
- | - | TRBJ1-1 | TRBV20-1 | CSAREGTAFPEAFF | TGCAGTGCTAGAGAAGGGACGGCCTTTCCTGAAGCTTTCTTT
- | few | TRBJ2-1 | TRBV20-1 | CSAPSRESSYNEQFF | TGCAGTGCTCCAAGCCGGGAGAGCTCCTACAATGAGCAGTTCTTC
TRBD2 | - | TRBJ2-1 | TRBV4-1 | CASSGTSLYNEQFF | TGCGCCAGCAGCGGGACTAGCCTCTACAATGAGCAGTTCTTC
- | - | TRBJ2-2 | TRBV29-1 | CSAKGGVGHNTGELFF | TGCAGCGCCAAGGGAGGGGTGGGACATAACACCGGGGAGCTGTTTTTT
TRBD1 | many | TRBJ2-1 | TRBV4-1 | CASSQGKGASYNEQFF | TGCGCCAGCAGCCAAGGGAAGGGGGCTTCCTACAATGAGCAGTTCTTC
- | - | TRBJ2-7 | TRBV15 | CATSRQGPSYEQYF | TGTGCCACCAGCAGACAGGGTCCCTCCTACGAGCAGTACTTC
- | - | TRBJ2-7 | TRBV20-1 | CSASVGNDEQYF | TGCAGTGCTAGTGTAGGGAATGACGAGCAGTACTTC
- | few | TRBJ1-1 | TRBV20-1 | CSARKGGGGTEAFF | TGCAGTGCCCGAAAAGGGGGAGGGGGCACTGAAGCTTTCTTT
TRBD1 | many | TRBJ2-2 | TRBV6-5 | CASSTGQGANTGELFF | TGTGCCAGCAGTACTGGACAGGGGGCGAACACCGGGGAGCTGTTTTTT
- | few | TRBJ1-4 | TRBV6-1 | CASRPQLNNEKLFF | TGTGCCAGCAGACCACAGCTAAATAATGAAAAACTGTTTTTT
- | - | TRBJ2-5 | TRBV9 | CASSVGASETQYF | TGTGCCAGCAGCGTAGGGGCATCGGAGACCCAGTACTTC
TRBD1 | few | TRBJ1-5 | TRBV20-1 | CSASENRGWSNQPQHF | TGCAGTGCTTCGGAAAACAGGGGATGGAGCAATCAGCCCCAGCATTTT
TRBD2 | - | TRBJ2-1 | TRBV13 | CASSLELAPDNEQFF | TGTGCCAGCAGCTTAGAACTAGCGCCCGACAATGAGCAGTTCTTC
TRBD2 | - | TRBJ2-1 | TRBV4-1 | CASSQPGGTREQFF | TGCGCCAGCAGCCAACCCGGGGGGACCCGCGAGCAGTTCTTC
- | - | TRBJ1-2 | TRBV28 | CASSTSENYGYTF | TGTGCCAGCAGTACTAGTGAAAACTATGGCTACACCTTC
- | few | TRBJ2-7 | TRBV6-2/TRBV6-3 | CASSSESYEQYF | TGTGCCAGCAGTTCAGAGTCCTACGAGCAGTACTTC
TRBD1 | few | TRBJ2-5 | TRBV3-1 | CASSQVHRGPTETQYF | TGTGCCAGCAGCCAGGTTCACAGGGGGCCTACGGAGACCCAGTACTTC
- | few | TRBJ1-3 | TRBV12-3/TRBV12-4 | CASSNDRFSGNTIYF | TGTGCCAGCAGTAACGACAGATTCTCTGGAAACACCATATATTTT
- | - | TRBJ2-7 | TRBV7-9 | CASSAGLYEQYF | TGTGCCAGCAGCGCCGGGCTCTACGAGCAGTACTTC
TRBD1 | - | TRBJ2-2 | TRBV30 | CAWSAGQGEAGELFF | TGTGCCTGGAGTGCGGGACAGGGGGAGGCCGGGGAGCTGTTTTTT
- | - | TRBJ2-5 | TRBV7-2 | CASSLAVGRGETQYF | TGTGCCAGCAGCTTAGCAGTGGGTAGGGGAGAGACCCAGTACTTC